This entry lists 32 T cell receptor beta chains sequenced from one sample in a study of blood T cells in healthy people across ages. The second PCR ran 7 to 11 cycles with a sample-barcoded 5' primer and J-beta primers. Via MiXCR, TCRdb re-called the 5' RACE reads, giving one row per CDR3 protein. The sample consists of hundreds of thousands of distinct CDR3 sequences, roughly 52% of them appearing once. The sequenced sample was blood. Receptors originate from a man aged 30-40 years in good health.

Only a few counts were recorded for this clonotype. CDR3 in amino acids: CASSEALSGQETQYF. For the CDR3, the DNA is TGTGCCAGCAGTGAAGCCCTTTCCGGGCAAGAGACCCAGTACTTC. This chain joins TRBV2 and TRBJ2-5; no firm D call. The length of the CDR3 is 15 residues. From germline, CDR1 is SNHLY and CDR2 FYNNEI. V shed 0 bases and J shed 2 bases, with 10 bases lying between them.

In its sample, this clonotype was seen a few times. An end of the junction differs from the germline gene, which may be a read error. The V gene is TRBV7-2, the J gene TRBJ2-1, with 8 bases matching TRBD2. This CDR3 has 15 residues. Germline V lookup: CDR1 SGHTA, CDR2 FQGNSA. The CDR3 loop reads CASSFGGASCNEQFF. The CDR3 DNA follows: TGTGCCAGCAGCTTCGGGGGGGCCTCCTGCAATGAGCAGTTCTTC.

This clonotype was seen only once. This rearrangement joins TRBV5-1 to TRBJ2-1, with no clear D. The CDR3 sequence is 14 residues long. Trimming pared 4 bases from V and 7 bases from J, leaving 15 bases between. Germline V gene lookup returns CDR1 SGHRS and CDR2 YFSETQ. CDR3 residues: CASSLSTYVNEQFF. In DNA, the CDR3 is TGCGCCAGCAGCCTCTCCACCTATGTGAATGAGCAGTTCTTC.

This clonotype was observed a handful of times. The chain is built from TRBV6-5 and TRBJ1-4; no clear D gene. The CDR3 sequence is 16 residues long. Germline V CDR1 and CDR2: MNHEY, SVGAGI. Trimming cost V 5 bases and J 2 bases, with 15 bases left between them. The CDR3 region is CASSPSFGQTNEKLFF. For the CDR3, the DNA is TGTGCCAGCAGTCCCTCGTTTGGGCAGACTAATGAAAAACTGTTTTTT.

The genes are TRBV19 and TRBJ2-4; tentatively, D is TRBD1 (7 bases). The end of the DNA aligns better with TRBJ2-7, so the J call may be wrong. This CDR3 is 15 amino acids long. CDR1 LNHDA and CDR2 SQIVND come from the germline V gene (reference sequence). The CDR3 sequence is CASSTSCGTDYEQYF. CDR3 in DNA: TGTGCCAGTAGTACTAGCTGCGGGACAGACTACGAGCAGTACTTC.

The V gene is TRBV20-1, the J gene TRBJ2-1; maybe TRBD2 (7 bases). CDR1 is DFQATT, CDR2 SNEGSKA, per germline (reference sequence). This CDR3 has 15 residues. V lost 7 bases to trimming and J lost 0 bases, with 16 bases between them. CDR3 loop: CSGSGDISSYNEQFF. As DNA, the CDR3 is TGCAGTGGAAGCGGGGACATAAGCTCCTACAATGAGCAGTTCTTC.

The chain carries TRBV18 and TRBJ2-3; TRBD2 aligns across 10 bases. This CDR3 region has 16 residues. The germline CDR1 and CDR2 sequences are KGHSH and LQKENI. V was clipped by 3 bases and J by 2 bases; unmatched bases: 5. CDR3: CASSPPSGGYTDTQYF. The CDR3 DNA is TGTGCCAGCTCACCCCCTAGCGGGGGTTACACAGATACGCAGTATTTT.

The chain combines TRBV21-1 with TRBJ2-7; the D call in the table, TRBD1, was not verified against the DNA. TRBV21-1 is termed a pseudogene. The CDR3 extends over 16 amino acids. The CDR3 protein is CASSRPDRDDLYEQYF. The CDR3 DNA sequence: TGTGCCAGCAGCAGACCGGACAGGGATGATCTCTACGAGCAGTACTTC.

This clonotype was seen at least ten times. This rearrangement joins TRBV4-2 to TRBJ2-7; TRBD2 aligns across 10 bases. V trimming: 3 bases; J trimming: 5 bases; junction bases outside the gene matches: 7. The germline gives CDR1 LGHNA, CDR2 YNFKEQ. The CDR3 runs 15 residues. The CDR3 nucleotides read TGTGCCAGCAGCCACATTCTAGCGGGGGTCGACGAGCAGTACTTC. It is translated as CASSHILAGVDEQYF.

The chain joins TRBV9 to TRBJ2-4, with D uncertain. The V and J ends lost 0 bases and 13 bases respectively, with 23 bases between them. CDR3 length: 16 amino acids. The V gene's germline CDR1 is SGDLS and CDR2 YYNGEE. The CDR3, as DNA: TGTGCCAGCAGCGTAGACCAGGACCCTTCCTACAATGAGCAGTACTTC. Translating it yields CASSVDQDPSYNEQYF.

The chain recombines TRBV29-1 with TRBJ2-1, with a possible D match to TRBD1 (5 bases). Looked up from germline, CDR1 is SQVTM and CDR2 is ANQGSEA. Deletions cut 4 bases from V and 2 bases from J, with 9 bases between. This CDR3 spans 13 amino acids. CDR3 in DNA: TGCAGCGTTGTACAGGAGACCTACAATGAGCAGTTCTTC. Translated: CSVVQETYNEQFF.

This clonotype was detected once. This chain joins TRBV5-1 and TRBJ2-3; no clear D. The V end lost 3 bases, the J end lost 5 bases, and 19 bases lay between the germline ends. This CDR3 contains 16 residues. Germline loops: CDR1 SGHRS, CDR2 YFSETQ. As DNA, the CDR3 is TGCGCCAGCAGCTCAGAAAGGACGGCGGCGGAAGATACGCAGTATTTT. This sequence encodes CASSSERTAAEDTQYF.

V usage is TRBV13 and J usage is TRBJ2-1; possibly TRBD1 for D (6 bases). CDR3 length: 12 residues. Trimming removed 4 bases from V and 10 bases from J, with 11 bases in between. CDR1 PRHDT and CDR2 FYEKMQ come from the germline V gene (reference sequence). CDR3 sequence: CASSSDSKEQFF. DNA for the CDR3: TGTGCCAGCAGCTCGGACAGCAAGGAGCAGTTCTTC.

CDR3 sequence (DNA): TGTGCCAGCAGCAAAGCTGAGAGGGGGGGAACCTGCGAGCAGTACTTC. Translating gives CASSKAERGGTCEQYF. J is TRBJ2-7 and V is TRBV21-1; the D call in the table, TRBD1, was not verified against the DNA. TRBV21-1 is tagged as a pseudogene. The CDR3 is 16 amino acids.

This CDR3 is CASSRVRTPLGSQETQYF. For the CDR3, the DNA is TGTGCCAGCAGCCGAGTGAGGACCCCGTTAGGTTCCCAAGAGACCCAGTACTTC. J is TRBJ2-5 and V is TRBV3-1; D gene ambiguous. The V and J ends lost 4 bases and 1 base respectively, with 22 bases between them. The CDR3 extends over 18 amino acids. The germline CDR1 and CDR2 sequences are LGHDT and YNNKEL (reference sequence).

The table lists this clonotype with a few counts. This chain uses TRBV7-2 with TRBJ2-7; 8 bases map to TRBD1. Germline V gives CDR1 SGHTA, CDR2 FQGNSA. CDR3 length: 13 amino acids. V lost 3 bases, J lost 5 bases, and 3 bases stayed unmatched. The DNA of the CDR3 is TGTGCCAGCAGCTTCGACAGGGGTAACGAGCAGTACTTC. Translation gives CASSFDRGNEQYF.

The CDR3 loop is CASTRSPDNEQFF. The CDR3 region has the DNA TGTGCCAGCACTAGGAGTCCCGACAATGAGCAGTTCTTC. The chain links TRBV6-1 to TRBJ2-1; no clear D. V lost 7 bases to trimming and J lost 5 bases, with 12 bases between them. CDR3 size: 13 residues. The V gene's germline CDR1 is MNHNS and CDR2 SASEGT.

This clonotype occurred a few times. The V call is TRBV18, the J call TRBJ2-1; 8 bases map to TRBD1. Near its end, the DNA agrees better with TRBJ2-7, so the J call may be wrong. This CDR3 contains 18 residues. From germline, CDR1 is KGHSH and CDR2 LQKENI. In nucleotides, the CDR3 is TGTGCCAGCTCACCACCGCTCCTAAGGACAGGGCCCTCCCATGAGCAGTACTTC. It is translated as CASSPPLLRTGPSHEQYF.

V usage is TRBV6-5 and J usage is TRBJ2-6, with no clear D. Germline CDR1 and CDR2: MNHEY and SVGAGI. The CDR3 is made up of 15 amino acids. The V and J ends lost 0 bases and 0 bases respectively, with 3 bases between them. The CDR3 reads CASSYSFSGANVLTF. In DNA, the CDR3 is TGTGCCAGCAGTTACTCGTTCTCTGGGGCCAACGTCCTGACTTTC.

Note on this clonotype: Being one base from a much bigger clone, this may be a read error. This chain joins TRBV7-9 and TRBJ2-3; the match to TRBD1 covers 8 bases. This CDR3 has 16 residues. The germline V gene encodes CDR1 SEHNR and CDR2 FQNEAQ (reference sequence). CDR3 DNA: TGTGCCGGCAGCTTGGGAACAGGGGGAAGCACAGATACGCAGTATTTT. The encoded protein is CAGSLGTGGSTDTQYF.

This chain connects TRBV4-3 to TRBJ1-3; no reliable D call. Germline V gene lookup returns CDR1 LGHNA and CDR2 YSLEER. V was clipped by 0 bases and J by 0 bases, with 6 bases between them. CDR3 length: 15 residues. The CDR3 reads CASSQDQSSGNTIYF. The DNA for the CDR3 is TGCGCCAGCAGCCAAGACCAGAGCTCTGGAAACACCATATATTTT.

J is TRBJ2-3 and V is TRBV14, with a possible D match to TRBD2 (6 bases). The CDR3 is made up of 14 amino acids. Deletions cut 6 bases from V and 4 bases from J, with 14 bases between. Germline V gene data show CDR1 as SGHDN and CDR2 as FVKESK. CDR3 sequence reads: CASSGLYQSDTQYF. DNA of the CDR3: TGTGCCAGCAGTGGACTATACCAGTCAGATACGCAGTATTTT.

This sequence joins TRBV9 and TRBJ2-3, with a tentative D call TRBD1 (6 bases). CDR3 size: 15 residues. Looked up from germline, CDR1 is SGDLS and CDR2 is YYNGEE. Trimming left V 5 bases short and J 2 bases short, with 15 bases between. CDR3 in DNA: TGTGCCAGCAGTCCCGGGACACCTATCACAGATACGCAGTATTTT. Residues: CASSPGTPITDTQYF.

The V and J genes are TRBV9 and TRBJ1-2; no definite D call. CDR3 size: 13 residues. V gave up 0 bases and J gave up 5 bases, with 8 bases separating them. Germline V gives CDR1 SGDLS, CDR2 YYNGEE. The CDR3 nucleotides are TGTGCCAGCAGCGTAGGAGGAGCGTATGGCTACACCTTC. It specifies CASSVGGAYGYTF.

The chain joins TRBV6-2 or TRBV6-3 to TRBJ2-5, with D perhaps assigned TRBD1 or TRBD2 (5 bases each). Judging by the DNA end, TRBJ2-1 fits better; the J call may be wrong. Germline values: CDR1 MNHEY, CDR2 SVGEGT. The CDR3 totals 15 residues. Here the CDR3 reads CASSYSRGAPETQFF. The CDR3 DNA is TGTGCCAGCAGTTACTCACGAGGGGCCCCAGAGACCCAGTTCTTC.

The V gene is TRBV28, the J gene TRBJ1-1, with D unresolved. Germline V gives CDR1 MDHEN, CDR2 SYDVKM. V was cut by 6 bases and J by 5 bases, with 10 bases left in between. CDR3 size: 12 residues. CDR3 in amino acids: CASRGPLTEAFF. The DNA for the CDR3 is TGTGCCAGCAGGGGTCCGCTGACTGAAGCTTTCTTT.

The chain links TRBV18 to TRBJ2-7; D ambiguous. This CDR3 has 13 amino acids. The germline V gene has CDR1 KGHSH and CDR2 LQKENI. The CDR3 nucleotides are TGTACCACCACGGTATACAGAGCCTACGAGCAGTACTTC. Translation gives CTTTVYRAYEQYF. Full variable domain (rest looked up from reference TRBV18 and TRBJ2-7): NAGVMQNPRHLVRRRGQEARLRCSPMKGHSHVYWYRQLPEEGLKFMVYLQKENIIDESGMPKERFSAEFPKEGPSILRIQQVVRGDSAAYFCTTTVYRAYEQYFGPGTRLTVT.

This chain links TRBV6-5 with TRBJ1-2; D may be TRBD1 (6 bases). Germline CDR1 and CDR2: MNHEY and SVGAGI. The CDR3 extends over 14 amino acids. Trimming removed 5 bases at V and 4 bases at J, with 14 bases between. Written as DNA, the CDR3 is TGTGCCAGCAGTCGTACGACAGGTCTCTATGGCTACACCTTC. Its protein product is CASSRTTGLYGYTF.

The rearrangement links TRBV6-6 to TRBJ1-4; D might be TRBD1 (6 bases). CDR1 and CDR2 (germline): MNHNY, SVGAGI (reference sequence). The CDR3 is 15 amino acids. V was trimmed by 4 bases and J by 5 bases, leaving 14 bases between them. CDR3 region: CASSSPQGKNEKLFF. Written as DNA, the CDR3 is TGTGCCAGCAGTTCGCCGCAGGGGAAAAATGAAAAACTGTTTTTT.

The genes are TRBV6-1 and TRBJ2-5; D is possibly TRBD1 (6 bases). Trimming took off 4 bases at V and 2 bases at J, with 11 bases between the two ends. The CDR3 spans 14 residues. CDR1 and CDR2 (germline): MNHNS, SASEGT. The chain's CDR3 is CASSGTELQETQYF. The CDR3 DNA is TGTGCCAGCAGTGGGACAGAGCTTCAAGAGACCCAGTACTTC.

The count of this clonotype is one. CDR3 region: CASSPGTSGGPGYNEQFF. DNA of the CDR3: TGTGCCAGCAGTCCTGGGACTAGCGGGGGCCCGGGGTACAATGAGCAGTTCTTC. J is TRBJ2-1 and V is TRBV6-1, with 14 bases lining up with TRBD2. J lost 4 bases, V lost 5 bases, and 10 bases had no gene match. The CDR3 contains 18 residues. Germline V CDR1 and CDR2: MNHNS, SASEGT.

The V gene is TRBV28, the J gene TRBJ2-7; 10 positions match TRBD2. This CDR3 is 14 amino acids long. Germline trimming cut 5 bases from V and 6 bases from J; bases unmatched to any gene: 7. Germline V gene sequence: CDR1 MDHEN, CDR2 SYDVKM. The CDR3 DNA reads as TGTGCCAGCAGTGCGGGGACTAGCGCGGTCGAGCAGTACTTC. Protein: CASSAGTSAVEQYF. The complete variable domain, with remaining parts taken from reference TRBV28 and TRBJ2-7, reads DVKVTQSSRYLVKRTGEKVFLECVQDMDHENMFWYRQDPGLGLRLIYFSYDVKMKEKGDIPEGYSVSREKKERFSLILESASTNQTSMYLCASSAGTSAVEQYFGPGTRLTVT.